This is a list of T cell receptor beta chains from one sample in a study of glioma-infiltrating T cells. TCRdb reprocessed the multiplex PCR reads via MiXCR and lists one record per CDR3 protein. The table lists 150,000 to 200,000 distinct CDR3 sequences, about 31% of them singletons, with 20% to 25% in the top ten. Source material: glioma tissue, nonneoplastic brain tissue, or PBMCs (not recorded which). These receptors were collected from a human donor with low-grade glioma or glioblastoma, undergoing nonglioma brain surgery, or in good health (not recorded which). Both conserved end residues are part of each CDR3. The order of the fields is V gene, D gene, J gene, CDR3 protein. The D gene is left open where the match is weak.

V: TRBV6-1; D: TRBD2; J: TRBJ2-3; CDR3: CASYGSNGRSTDTQYF
V: TRBV20-1; D: TRBD1; J: TRBJ2-3; CDR3: CSARWQGADTQYF
V: TRBV7-8; D: -; J: TRBJ2-3; CDR3: CAPSLRHSTDTQYF
V: TRBV28; D: TRBD1; J: TRBJ1-1; CDR3: CATSTGAMREAFF
V: TRBV7-2; D: TRBD2; J: TRBJ2-7; CDR3: CASSPGLAGSYEQYF
V: TRBV12-3/TRBV12-4; D: -; J: TRBJ2-7; CDR3: CASSLYRGRWIYEQYF
V: TRBV27; D: -; J: TRBJ1-2; CDR3: CASSSDLGLYGYTF
V: TRBV2; D: -; J: TRBJ2-1; CDR3: CASRAPGREQFF
V: TRBV29-1; D: TRBD2; J: TRBJ2-1; CDR3: CSFALTSGIYNEQFF
V: TRBV12-3/TRBV12-4; D: -; J: TRBJ1-3; CDR3: CASSFPGGSGDTIYF
V: TRBV7-2; D: TRBD2; J: TRBJ2-1; CDR3: CASRRTSGSYNEQFF
V: TRBV20-1; D: TRBD2; J: TRBJ2-7; CDR3: CSARHPGTSGDSYEQYF
V: TRBV27; D: TRBD2; J: TRBJ2-7; CDR3: CASSLNGLAGGEQYF
V: TRBV24-1; D: -; J: TRBJ2-7; CDR3: CATSDFEQPCSYEQYF
V: TRBV7-2; D: -; J: TRBJ2-5; CDR3: CASSRSSGSQETQYF
V: TRBV2; D: TRBD2; J: TRBJ2-2; CDR3: CASSGSSGRTGELFF
V: TRBV5-4; D: -; J: TRBJ2-7; CDR3: CASSSYGEQYF
V: TRBV5-5; D: -; J: TRBJ2-4; CDR3: CASSFQGSKNIQYF
V: TRBV29-1; D: TRBD2; J: TRBJ2-1; CDR3: CSVALTSGIYNEQFF
V: TRBV7-9; D: -; J: TRBJ2-3; CDR3: CATRSRTKSGYTDTQYF
V: TRBV5-1; D: -; J: TRBJ2-7; CDR3: CASSSTGQPGLEQYF
V: TRBV6-5; D: TRBD1; J: TRBJ2-5; CDR3: CASSYQGQGVQETQYF
V: TRBV5-5; D: TRBD2; J: TRBJ2-3; CDR3: CASSTGGLDTQYF
V: TRBV5-1; D: -; J: TRBJ2-2; CDR3: CASSLAPMTSTGELFF
V: TRBV7-2; D: -; J: TRBJ2-3; CDR3: CASRPSRNTGTDTQYF
V: TRBV13; D: -; J: TRBJ2-1; CDR3: CASSLGGGINEQFF
V: TRBV7-9; D: TRBD1; J: TRBJ1-4; CDR3: CASTNSPGIRGSTNEKLFF
V: TRBV19; D: TRBD2; J: TRBJ2-3; CDR3: CASIRTSPSTDTQYF
V: TRBV5-1; D: -; J: TRBJ2-5; CDR3: CASSLELPSYQETQYF
V: TRBV6-1; D: -; J: TRBJ2-3; CDR3: CASKTGTDTQYF
V: TRBV5-4; D: -; J: TRBJ2-1; CDR3: CASSTPTISNEQFF
V: TRBV5-1; D: -; J: TRBJ1-1; CDR3: CASSYNRNTEAFF
V: TRBV29-1; D: TRBD2; J: TRBJ2-7; CDR3: CSAVGGDSYEQYF
V: TRBV20-1; D: -; J: TRBJ2-3; CDR3: CSARDGASGTDTQYF
V: TRBV11-2; D: TRBD2; J: TRBJ2-2; CDR3: CASSLLAGYTGELFF
V: TRBV14; D: -; J: TRBJ1-3; CDR3: CASSQLGVARNTIYF
V: TRBV2; D: -; J: TRBJ1-5; CDR3: CASSENQAGSQPQHF
V: TRBV29-1; D: -; J: TRBJ2-1; CDR3: CSVVGLDSYNEQFF
V: TRBV7-2; D: TRBD1; J: TRBJ2-7; CDR3: CASSLATGGVNEQYF
V: TRBV7-6; D: TRBD2; J: TRBJ2-3; CDR3: CASSPGLADTSDTQYF
V: TRBV20-1; D: TRBD2; J: TRBJ2-5; CDR3: CSARDGGATSGTETQYF
V: TRBV20-1; D: TRBD1; J: TRBJ2-1; CDR3: CSSWDRVSTEQFF